Below, 11 T cell receptor beta chains from the same sample are listed, as sequenced in a study of blood T cells in healthy people across ages. A second 7 to 11 cycle PCR used barcoded and J-beta primers. TCRdb re-called the 5' RACE reads through MiXCR, storing one row per CDR3 protein. The sample has more than 800,000 distinct CDR3 sequences; 29% are singletons. Sequenced material: blood. The receptors were sampled from a woman of 80 years or more in good health.

In this sample, this clonotype turned up many times. The chain joins TRBV20-1 to TRBJ2-1; 7 positions agree with TRBD2. Germline V lookup: CDR1 DFQATT, CDR2 SNEGSKA (reference sequence). This CDR3 is built from 15 residues. V was clipped by 5 bases and J by 4 bases; unmatched bases: 11. As DNA, the CDR3 is TGCAGTGCTGTCATGCTCGGCGGGGGATACAATGAGCAGTTCTTC. It codes for CSAVMLGGGYNEQFF.

About this clonotype itself: Given a much more abundant clone one base away, this may be a read error. The chain uses TRBV7-2 and TRBJ1-6; D is unclear. The CDR3 covers 15 residues. The germline V gene encodes CDR1 SGHTA and CDR2 FQGNSA. CDR3 residues: CAGSSPPSGYSPLHF. CDR3 bases: TGTGCCGGCAGCTCCCCCCCGAGCGGGTATTCACCCCTCCACTTT.

This clonotype was seen a few times. This chain joins TRBV20-1 and TRBJ2-1; 10 nucleotides align to TRBD1. Germline-derived CDR1 and CDR2 are DFQATT and SNEGSKA (reference sequence). V trimming: 6 bases; J trimming: 10 bases; junction bases outside the gene matches: 15. The CDR3 has 15 residues. CDR3 sequence reads: CSAGGDRGLSYEQFF. CDR3 bases: TGCAGTGCCGGCGGTGACAGGGGGCTTTCCTACGAGCAGTTCTTC.

The genes are TRBV6-6 and TRBJ1-2; D is unclear. CDR3 length equals 10 residues. V was cut by 11 bases and J by 13 bases, with 17 bases left in between. Germline CDR1 is MNHNY and CDR2 is SVGAGI (reference sequence). As DNA, the CDR3 is TGTGCCCAAGCACCGCCGGCGGGCACCTTC. As protein: CAQAPPAGTF.

This clonotype was counted a few times. The rearrangement joins TRBV5-1 to TRBJ2-2; D is tentatively TRBD1 or TRBD2 (5 bases each). This CDR3 has 15 amino acids. V was pared by 1 base and J by 6 bases, with 13 bases between. CDR1 and CDR2 from the germline V gene are SGHRS and YFSETQ. The CDR3, as DNA: TGCGCCAGCAGCTTGAGGTCGTGGGACGCCGGGGAGCTGTTTTTT. Protein: CASSLRSWDAGELFF.

This clonotype has more than one count but fewer than ten. This chain connects TRBV30 to TRBJ2-1; no clear D gene. Per the germline V gene, CDR1 is GTSNPN and CDR2 is SVGIG (reference sequence). The CDR3 length is 13 residues. The ends were cut back, 0 bases at V and 7 bases at J, with 10 bases in the middle. CDR3 in amino acids: CAWSVLRSNEQFF. In DNA, the CDR3 is TGTGCCTGGAGTGTACTCAGGTCAAATGAGCAGTTCTTC.

This clonotype was detected many times. The V gene is TRBV7-2, the J gene TRBJ2-4; 9 bases fit TRBD1. CDR1 is SGHTA, CDR2 FQGNSA, per germline. V gave up 1 base and J gave up 13 bases; unmatched junction bases: 5. This CDR3 comprises 13 residues. CDR3 coding DNA: TGTGCCAGCAGCTTAGGAGAGACAGGGGGGCAGTACTTC. Translation: CASSLGETGGQYF.

This clonotype was seen a handful of times. The J gene is TRBJ1-4, the V gene TRBV7-9, with a weak D call TRBD1 (6 bases). Germline V gene lookup returns CDR1 SEHNR and CDR2 FQNEAQ (reference sequence). V dropped 6 bases and J dropped 8 bases, with 13 bases sitting between them. The CDR3 consists of 13 residues. The CDR3 DNA reads as TGTGCCAGCAGACAGGAGGACAGCGAAAAACTGTTTTTT. It encodes CASRQEDSEKLFF.

In its sample, this clonotype was seen a few times. CDR3: CASNPPLTYEQYF. The CDR3 DNA is TGTGCCAGCAATCCCCCTTTAACCTACGAGCAGTACTTC. The J gene is TRBJ2-7, the V gene TRBV2; D uncertain. This CDR3 contains 13 residues. Trimming removed 7 bases at V and 2 bases at J, with 12 bases between. CDR1 is SNHLY and CDR2 is FYNNEI in the germline V gene.

In this sample, this clonotype turned up many times. V and J are TRBV7-2 and TRBJ2-1; D remains unclear. Trimming cost V 5 bases and J 6 bases, with 14 bases left between them. CDR3 size: 14 residues. Germline CDR1 is SGHTA and CDR2 is FQGNSA. The CDR3: CASSRLQIRNEQFF. The DNA of the CDR3 is TGTGCCAGCAGCCGATTGCAGATACGCAATGAGCAGTTCTTC.

V gene TRBV4-1 combines with J gene TRBJ2-7, with D hard to call. Germline V CDR1 and CDR2: MGHRA, YSYEKL. Trimming removed 5 bases at V and 2 bases at J, with 16 bases between. The CDR3 runs 15 residues. CDR3 bases: TGCGCCAGCAGCTTGAGAGAACCCACGGCCTACGAGCAGTACTTC. Amino acids: CASSLREPTAYEQYF.